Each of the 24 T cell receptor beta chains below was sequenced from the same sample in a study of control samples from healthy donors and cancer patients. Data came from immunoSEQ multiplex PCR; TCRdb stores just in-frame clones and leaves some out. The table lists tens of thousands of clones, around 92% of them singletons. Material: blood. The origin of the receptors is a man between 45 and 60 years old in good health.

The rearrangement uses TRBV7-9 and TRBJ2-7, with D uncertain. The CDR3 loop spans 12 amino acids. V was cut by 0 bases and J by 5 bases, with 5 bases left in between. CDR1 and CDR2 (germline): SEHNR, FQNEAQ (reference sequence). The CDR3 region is CASSLAANEQYF. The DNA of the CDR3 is TGTGCCAGCAGCTTAGCAGCCAACGAGCAGTACTTC.

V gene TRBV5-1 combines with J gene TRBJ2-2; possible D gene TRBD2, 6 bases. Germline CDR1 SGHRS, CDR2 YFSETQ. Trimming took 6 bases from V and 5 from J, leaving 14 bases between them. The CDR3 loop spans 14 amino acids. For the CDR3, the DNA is TGCGCCAGCACCAGGGACGGGGGTACCGGGGAGCTGTTTTTT. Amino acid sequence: CASTRDGGTGELFF.

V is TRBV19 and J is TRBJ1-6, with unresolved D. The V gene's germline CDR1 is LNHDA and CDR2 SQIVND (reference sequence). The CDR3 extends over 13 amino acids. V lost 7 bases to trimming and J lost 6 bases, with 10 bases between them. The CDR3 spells CASTASLNSPLHF. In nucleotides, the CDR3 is TGTGCCAGTACTGCATCCCTTAATTCACCCCTCCACTTT.

The CDR3 coding sequence is TGTGCCAGCAGTGGACAGGAGCACCTGAACACTGAAGCTTTCTTT. It codes for CASSGQEHLNTEAFF. The chain joins TRBV6-6 to TRBJ1-1; 7 nucleotides agree with TRBD1. Germline trimming cut 5 bases from V and 0 bases from J; bases unmatched to any gene: 6. Germline V gives CDR1 MNHNY, CDR2 SVGAGI (reference sequence). The CDR3 has 15 amino acids.

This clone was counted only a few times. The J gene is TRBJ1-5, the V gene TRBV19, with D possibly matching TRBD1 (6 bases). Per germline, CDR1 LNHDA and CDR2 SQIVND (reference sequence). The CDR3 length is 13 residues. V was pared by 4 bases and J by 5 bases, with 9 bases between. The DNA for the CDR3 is TGTGCCAGTAGTAGCCGACAGGATCAGCCCCAGCATTTT. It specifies CASSSRQDQPQHF.

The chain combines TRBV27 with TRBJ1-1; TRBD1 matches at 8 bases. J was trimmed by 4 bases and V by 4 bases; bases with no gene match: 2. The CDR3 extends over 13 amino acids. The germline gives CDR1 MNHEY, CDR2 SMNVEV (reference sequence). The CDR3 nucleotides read TGTGCCAGCAGTTACACAGGGGGCACTGAAGCTTTCTTT. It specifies CASSYTGGTEAFF.

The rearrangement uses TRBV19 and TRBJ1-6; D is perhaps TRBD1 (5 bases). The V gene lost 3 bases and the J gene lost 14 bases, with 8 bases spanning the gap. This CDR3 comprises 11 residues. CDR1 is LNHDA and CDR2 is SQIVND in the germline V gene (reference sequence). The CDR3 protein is CASSMGETLHF. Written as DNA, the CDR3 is TGTGCCAGTAGTATGGGGGAGACCCTCCACTTT.

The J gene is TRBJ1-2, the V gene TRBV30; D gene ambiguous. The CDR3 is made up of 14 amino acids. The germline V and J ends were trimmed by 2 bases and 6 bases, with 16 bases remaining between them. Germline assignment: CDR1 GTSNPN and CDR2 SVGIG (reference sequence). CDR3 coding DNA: TGTGCCTGGAGTAACCCCGGAAATGGGGATGGCTACACCTTC. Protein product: CAWSNPGNGDGYTF.

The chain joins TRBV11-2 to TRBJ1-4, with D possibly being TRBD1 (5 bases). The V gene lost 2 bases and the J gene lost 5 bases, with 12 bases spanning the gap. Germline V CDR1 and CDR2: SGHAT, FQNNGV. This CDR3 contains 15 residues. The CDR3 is CASSLRQIGNEKLFF. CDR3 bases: TGTGCCAGCAGCTTAAGACAGATTGGAAATGAAAAACTGTTTTTT.

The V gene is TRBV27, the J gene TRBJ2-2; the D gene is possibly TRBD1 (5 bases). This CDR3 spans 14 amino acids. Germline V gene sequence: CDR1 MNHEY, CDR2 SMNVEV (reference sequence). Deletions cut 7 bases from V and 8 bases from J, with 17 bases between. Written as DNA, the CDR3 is TGTGCCAGCACCTGGGGCAGGGCGAGAGGGGAGCTGTTTTTT. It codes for CASTWGRARGELFF.

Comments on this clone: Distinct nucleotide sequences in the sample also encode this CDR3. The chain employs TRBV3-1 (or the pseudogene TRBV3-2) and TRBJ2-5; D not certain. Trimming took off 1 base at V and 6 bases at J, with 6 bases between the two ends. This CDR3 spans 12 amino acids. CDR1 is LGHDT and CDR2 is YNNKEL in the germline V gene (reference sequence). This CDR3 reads CASSQVVKTQYF. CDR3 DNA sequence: TGTGCCAGCAGCCAAGTGGTTAAGACCCAGTACTTC.

The CDR3 region has the DNA TGTGCCAGCCGTAGTCCAATCGAGACCCAGTACTTC. Its protein product is CASRSPIETQYF. The chain is built from TRBV2 and TRBJ2-5, with D unclear. The CDR3 runs 12 residues. Germline CDR1 is SNHLY and CDR2 is FYNNEI. The V end lost 8 bases, the J end lost 5 bases, and 12 bases lay between the germline ends. Together with reference TRBV2 and TRBJ2-5, the CDR3 gives the full variable domain: EPEVTQTPSHQVTQMGQEVILRCVPISNHLYFYWYRQILGQKVEFLVSFYNNEISEKSEIFDDQFSVERPDGSNFTLKIRSTKLEDSAMYFCASRSPIETQYFGPGTRLLVL.

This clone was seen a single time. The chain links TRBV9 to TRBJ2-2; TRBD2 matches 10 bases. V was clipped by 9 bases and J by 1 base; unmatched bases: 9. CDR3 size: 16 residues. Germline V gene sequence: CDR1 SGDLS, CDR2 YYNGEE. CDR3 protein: CATTTLAGGNTGELFF. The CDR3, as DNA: TGTGCCACCACCACATTAGCGGGGGGGAACACCGGGGAGCTGTTTTTT. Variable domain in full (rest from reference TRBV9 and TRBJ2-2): DSGVTQTPKHLITATGQRVTLRCSPRSGDLSVYWYQQSLDQGLQFLIQYYNGEERAKGNILERFSAQQFPDLHSELNLSSLELGDSALYFCATTTLAGGNTGELFFGEGSRLTVL.

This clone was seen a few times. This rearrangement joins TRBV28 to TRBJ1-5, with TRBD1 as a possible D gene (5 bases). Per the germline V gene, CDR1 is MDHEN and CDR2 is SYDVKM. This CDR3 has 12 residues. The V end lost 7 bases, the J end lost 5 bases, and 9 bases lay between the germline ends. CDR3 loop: CASNSGDQPQHF. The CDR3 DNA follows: TGTGCCAGCAACTCGGGGGATCAGCCCCAGCATTTT.

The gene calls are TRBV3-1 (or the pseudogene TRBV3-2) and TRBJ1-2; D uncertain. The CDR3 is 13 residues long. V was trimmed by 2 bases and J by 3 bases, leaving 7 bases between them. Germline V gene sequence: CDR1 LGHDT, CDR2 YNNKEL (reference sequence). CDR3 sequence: CASSQNGHYGYTF. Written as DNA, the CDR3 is TGTGCCAGCAGCCAAAACGGGCACTATGGCTACACCTTC.

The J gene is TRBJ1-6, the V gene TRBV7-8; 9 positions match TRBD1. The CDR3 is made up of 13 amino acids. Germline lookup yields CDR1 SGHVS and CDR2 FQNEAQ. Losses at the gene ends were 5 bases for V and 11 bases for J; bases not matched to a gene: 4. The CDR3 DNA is TGTGCCAGCAGCCGGGACAGGGAAGCACCCCTCCACTTT. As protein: CASSRDREAPLHF. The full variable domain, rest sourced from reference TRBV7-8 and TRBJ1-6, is GAGVSQSPRYKVAKRGQDVALRCDPISGHVSLFWYQQALGQGPEFLTYFQNEAQLDKSGLPSDRFFAERPEGSVSTLKIQRTQQEDSAVYLCASSRDREAPLHFGNGTRLTVT.

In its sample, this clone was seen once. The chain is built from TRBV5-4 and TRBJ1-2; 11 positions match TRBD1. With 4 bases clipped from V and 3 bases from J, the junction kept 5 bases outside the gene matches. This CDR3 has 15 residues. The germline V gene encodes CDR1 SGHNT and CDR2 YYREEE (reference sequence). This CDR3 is CASSPRDRGDYGYTF. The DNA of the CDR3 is TGTGCCAGCAGCCCCCGGGACAGGGGGGACTATGGCTACACCTTC.

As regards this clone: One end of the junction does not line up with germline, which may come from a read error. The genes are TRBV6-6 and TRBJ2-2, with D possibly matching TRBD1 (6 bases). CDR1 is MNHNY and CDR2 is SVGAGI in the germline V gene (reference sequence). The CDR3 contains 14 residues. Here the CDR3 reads CASRNGQNAGELFF. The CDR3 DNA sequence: TGTGCCAGCAGAAATGGACAGAACGCCGGGGAGCTGTTTTTT.

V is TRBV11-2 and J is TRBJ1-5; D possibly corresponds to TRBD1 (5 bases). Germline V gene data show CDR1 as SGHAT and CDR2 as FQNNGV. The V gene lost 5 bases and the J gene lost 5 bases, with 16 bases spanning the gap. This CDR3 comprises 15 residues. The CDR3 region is CASSLMSGTDQPQHF. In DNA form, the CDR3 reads TGTGCCAGCAGCCTTATGTCGGGGACCGATCAGCCCCAGCATTTT.

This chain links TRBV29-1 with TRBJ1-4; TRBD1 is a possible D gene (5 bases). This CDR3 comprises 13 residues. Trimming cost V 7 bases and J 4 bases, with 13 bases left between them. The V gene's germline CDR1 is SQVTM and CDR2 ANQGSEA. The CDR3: CSGRWGINEKLFF. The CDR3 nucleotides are TGCAGCGGTCGTTGGGGGATTAATGAAAAACTGTTTTTT.

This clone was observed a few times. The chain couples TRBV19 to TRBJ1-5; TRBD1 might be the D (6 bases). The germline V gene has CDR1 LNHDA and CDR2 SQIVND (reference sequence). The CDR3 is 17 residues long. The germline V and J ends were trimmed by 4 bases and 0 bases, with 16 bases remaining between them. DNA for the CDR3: TGTGCCAGTAGTAACCCTCGACGGGGACATAGCAATCAGCCCCAGCATTTT. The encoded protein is CASSNPRRGHSNQPQHF.

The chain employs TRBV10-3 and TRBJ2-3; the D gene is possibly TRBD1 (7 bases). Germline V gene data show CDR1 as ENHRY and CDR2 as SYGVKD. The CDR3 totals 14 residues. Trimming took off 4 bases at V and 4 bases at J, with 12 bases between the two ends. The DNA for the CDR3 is TGTGCCATCAGTGTGGGCAGGGGGGCAGATACGCAGTATTTT. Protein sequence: CAISVGRGADTQYF.

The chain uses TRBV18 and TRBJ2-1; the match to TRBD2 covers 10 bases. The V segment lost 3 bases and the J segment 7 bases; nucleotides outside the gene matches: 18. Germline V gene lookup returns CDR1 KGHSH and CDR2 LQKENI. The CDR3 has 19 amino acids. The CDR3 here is CASSPFSGSGGAEWNEQFF. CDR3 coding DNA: TGTGCCAGCTCACCGTTCAGTGGGAGCGGGGGGGCAGAGTGGAATGAGCAGTTCTTC.

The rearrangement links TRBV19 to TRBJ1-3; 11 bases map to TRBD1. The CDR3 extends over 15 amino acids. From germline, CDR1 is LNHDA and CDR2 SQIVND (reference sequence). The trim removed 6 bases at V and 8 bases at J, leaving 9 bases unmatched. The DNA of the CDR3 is TGTGCCAGTAGGCCCGGGACAGGGGGGAAGGACACCATATATTTT. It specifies CASRPGTGGKDTIYF.